Listed here is a single T cell receptor beta chain. Its antigen is still unknown. Some clones are missing from TCRdb's copy, which holds only in-frame ones; the method was immunoSEQ multiplex PCR. Here the sample spans fewer than 40,000 clones, roughly 80% being singletons. With V trimmed by 1 base and J by 3 bases, 4 bases remained unmatched. CDR1 is SGHKS and CDR2 is YYEKEE in the germline V gene (reference sequence). The CDR3 is 15 amino acids. This specimen belongs to a study of T cells in narcolepsy. Study conclusions and caveats: In some patient and control memory CD4+ samples, autoreactive clones were absent. Autoreactive clonotypes reportedly recurred in blood of same and different patients, not controls. Comparing one patient's CSF and blood CD4+ clonotypes highlighted HCRT- and TRIB2-specific autoreactive clonotypes.

The sample consisted of CD45RA- memory CD4+ T cells from PBMCs. The gene calls are TRBV5-5 and TRBJ2-1; 7 bases align to TRBD2. This clonotype was obtained from a human donor with narcolepsy. The DNA of the CDR3 is TGTGCCAGCAGCTTGCGACTAGCATTCTACAATGAGCAGTTCTTC. Protein product: CASSLRLAFYNEQFF.